A selection of T cell receptor beta chains follows, all from one sample in a study of blood T cell repertoires in COVID-19. TCRdb keeps only in-frame clones here, not all; method: immunoSEQ multiplex PCR. This sample carries about 75,000 clones, less than 90% of them seen once, and the ten largest clones take 9.1%. Material for sequencing was peripheral blood. The receptors originated from a human donor in a cohort sampled during active COVID-19. The CDR3 runs from the conserved cysteine through the conserved F or W. A D gene is named only where the DNA matches it firmly. Not all rows give a size; the values are once, few, many and, for expanded clones, a class.

v_call,j_call,d_call,clone_size,cdr3_length,cdr3_nt,cdr3_aa
TRBV7-6,TRBJ2-2,NA,few,14,TGTGCCAGCAGCCGGACTTGGGCTGGCGGGGAGCTGTTTTTT,CASSRTWAGGELFF
TRBV28,TRBJ2-2,TRBD2,once,18,TGTGCCAGCAGTTTATTCGGACTAGCGGGAGGAGTGGCCGGGGAGCTGTTTTTT,CASSLFGLAGGVAGELFF
TRBV30,TRBJ1-2,NA,NA,12,TGTGCCTGGAGTGAAGCAGTGGGCGGCTACACCTTC,CAWSEAVGGYTF
TRBV19,TRBJ1-1,TRBD1,NA,14,TGTGCCAGTAGTTTGGGACAGAGAAACACTGAAGCTTTCTTT,CASSLGQRNTEAFF
TRBV29-1,TRBJ2-1,TRBD2,NA,14,TGCAGCGCTGCCACTAGCGGGAGCTACAATGAGCAGTTCTTC,CSAATSGSYNEQFF
TRBV27,TRBJ2-1,NA,NA,14,TGTGCGGGCGCGCGGGCCGGAGCGACCAATGAGCAGTTCTTC,CAGARAGATNEQFF
TRBV5-1,TRBJ2-3,NA,once,13,TGCGCCAGCAGCCAGCGTAGGGGAGATACGCAGTATTTT,CASSQRRGDTQYF
TRBV29-1,TRBJ2-3,NA,NA,13,TGCAGCGGACAGCGGGCCGGCACAGATACGCAGTATTTT,CSGQRAGTDTQYF
TRBV19,TRBJ2-7,NA,few,13,TGTGCCAGTAGTAGGCTGGGAGCCTACGAGCAGTACTTC,CASSRLGAYEQYF
TRBV18,TRBJ1-3,TRBD1,NA,18,TGTGCCAGCTCCCCTAGGACAGGGGGCTCGTCGTCTGGAAACACCATATATTTT,CASSPRTGGSSSGNTIYF
TRBV7-8,TRBJ2-7,TRBD1,NA,14,TGTGCCAGCAGCCTGACAGGGGGCGACTACGAGCAGTACTTC,CASSLTGGDYEQYF
TRBV7-8,TRBJ2-7,TRBD2,NA,16,TGTGCCAGCAGCTCAGCTTCTAGCGGGAGTATCGACGAGCAGTACTTC,CASSSASSGSIDEQYF
TRBV19,TRBJ1-4,NA,NA,15,TGTGCCAGTAGAGATCGGACCCAGGGTGGAGAAAAACTGTTTTTT,CASRDRTQGGEKLFF
TRBV19,TRBJ2-7,TRBD2,NA,19,TGTGCCAGTAGTATAGTCCACCGAGGACTAGCGGGAGAGCTCTACGAGCAGTACTTC,CASSIVHRGLAGELYEQYF
TRBV28,TRBJ1-2,NA,NA,14,TGTGCCAGCAGATGGACGGGGGGCTGGGGTGGCTACACCTTC,CASRWTGGWGGYTF
TRBV28,TRBJ1-2,TRBD1,NA,15,TGTGCCAGCAGTGCCCCCGGGACAGATTTCTATGGCTACACCTTC,CASSAPGTDFYGYTF
TRBV9,TRBJ2-5,TRBD2,NA,17,TGTGCCAGCAGCGTAGGAGCCGCTAGCGGGAATCAAGAGACCCAGTACTTC,CASSVGAASGNQETQYF
TRBV6-5,TRBJ2-7,TRBD1,NA,15,TGTGCCAGCAGTTACGCTGGACAGGGTTTGGGGGAGCAGTACTTC,CASSYAGQGLGEQYF
TRBV5-1,TRBJ2-3,NA,NA,16,TGCGCCAGCAGCTTGGAAGGGAAGGGGGGCACAGATACGCAGTATTTT,CASSLEGKGGTDTQYF
TRBV18,TRBJ2-6,TRBD1,few,18,TGTGCCAGCTCCCCCGGACAGGGTAGCTCATCTGGGGCCAACGTCCTGACTTTC,CASSPGQGSSSGANVLTF
TRBV15,TRBJ1-5,NA,NA,16,TGTGCCACCAGCAGAGAGGACAGCTATAGCAATCAGCCCCAGCATTTT,CATSREDSYSNQPQHF
TRBV9,TRBJ2-5,NA,once,14,TGTGCCAGCAGCGTAGGGCAGCGCCAAGAGACCCAGTACTTC,CASSVGQRQETQYF
TRBV5-4,TRBJ2-2,NA,NA,15,TGTGCCAGCAGCCCAGCCGGGACAGCGGGCGGGGAGCTGTTTTTT,CASSPAGTAGGELFF
TRBV27,TRBJ2-1,TRBD2,NA,17,TGTGCCAGCAGTCTCGGGACTAGCGGGAGCTCCTACAATGAGCAGTTCTTC,CASSLGTSGSSYNEQFF
TRBV4-2,TRBJ2-7,NA,once,15,TGTGCCAGCAGCCAAGATGCCAGCGGGTTCTACGAGCAGTACTTC,CASSQDASGFYEQYF
TRBV27,TRBJ2-1,TRBD2,NA,16,TGTGCCAGTTCCCATCCACCGGGACTAGCGGGAAATGAGCAGTTCTTC,CASSHPPGLAGNEQFF
TRBV21-1,TRBJ2-3,NA,once,15,TGTGCCAGCAGCTGGGACTTCCATAGCACAGATACGCAGTATTTT,CASSWDFHSTDTQYF
TRBV5-1,TRBJ2-1,NA,NA,15,TGCGCCAGCAGCTTGAGCGGCAGCTCCTACAATGAGCAGTTCTTC,CASSLSGSSYNEQFF
TRBV28,TRBJ1-2,NA,NA,16,TGTGCCAGCAGGGCCGTTATCGGGGGATCGGACTATGGCTACACCTTC,CASRAVIGGSDYGYTF
TRBV4-1,TRBJ2-3,NA,NA,12,TGCGCCAGCAGTGCGGACGGGAATACGCAGTATTTT,CASSADGNTQYF
TRBV29-1,TRBJ2-7,TRBD2,NA,13,TGCAGCGCGATAACTAGCGGGAACTACGAGCAGTACTTC,CSAITSGNYEQYF
TRBV28,TRBJ1-4,NA,once,15,TGTGCCAGCCGCGGTGGCGGTGCAACTAATGAAAAACTGTTTTTT,CASRGGGATNEKLFF